The 3 T cell receptor beta chains given below trace back to one sample, sequenced in a study of siplizumab effects on memory and regulatory T cells. TCRdb's table, derived via immunoSEQ multiplex PCR, lists solely in-frame clones and lacks some. The table lists approximately 68,000 clones, roughly 89% of them singletons. The sequencing sample was made of CD8+ T cells sorted from blood. Source of these receptors: a human donor in good health.

The chain carries TRBV7-6 and TRBJ2-2, with 8 bases matching TRBD1. Per germline, CDR1 SGHVS and CDR2 FNYEAQ. V dropped 5 bases and J dropped 6; count of bases not matched to a gene: 2. The CDR3 is 13 amino acids. CDR3 loop: CASSATGAGELFF. The CDR3 DNA reads as TGTGCCAGCAGCGCGACAGGGGCCGGGGAGCTGTTTTTT. The full variable domain, in which reference TRBV7-6 and TRBJ2-2 provide the parts outside the CDR3, is GAGVSQSPRYKVTKRGQDVALRCDPISGHVSLYWYRQALGQGPEFLTYFNYEAQQDKSGLPNDRFSAERPEGSISTLTIQRTEQRDSAMYRCASSATGAGELFFGEGSRLTVL.

This sequence joins TRBV12-5 and TRBJ1-1; the D is unclear. This CDR3 region has 14 residues. V lost 0 bases and J lost 5, with 10 bases in between. Germline assignment: CDR1 LGHNT and CDR2 FRNRAP. As DNA, the CDR3 is TGTGCTAGTGGTTTGGTACTGGGAGGGACTGAAGCTTTCTTT. Translation: CASGLVLGGTEAFF. Based on the CDR3 plus reference TRBV12-5 and TRBJ1-1, the full variable domain is DARVTQTPRHKVTEMGQEVTMRCQPILGHNTVFWYRQTMMQGLELLAYFRNRAPLDDSGMPKDRFSAEMPDATLATLKIQPSEPRDSAVYFCASGLVLGGTEAFFGQGTRLTVV.

The rearrangement uses TRBV11-2 and TRBJ2-7; 11 nucleotides line up with TRBD2. Germline assignment: CDR1 SGHAT and CDR2 FQNNGV. The V gene end was trimmed by 5 bases and the J gene end by 2 bases; junction bases not matched to a gene: 5. This CDR3 comprises 15 residues. The CDR3, as DNA: TGTGCCAGCAGCAACATAGCGGGAGGGACCTACGAGCAGTACTTC. It specifies CASSNIAGGTYEQYF.